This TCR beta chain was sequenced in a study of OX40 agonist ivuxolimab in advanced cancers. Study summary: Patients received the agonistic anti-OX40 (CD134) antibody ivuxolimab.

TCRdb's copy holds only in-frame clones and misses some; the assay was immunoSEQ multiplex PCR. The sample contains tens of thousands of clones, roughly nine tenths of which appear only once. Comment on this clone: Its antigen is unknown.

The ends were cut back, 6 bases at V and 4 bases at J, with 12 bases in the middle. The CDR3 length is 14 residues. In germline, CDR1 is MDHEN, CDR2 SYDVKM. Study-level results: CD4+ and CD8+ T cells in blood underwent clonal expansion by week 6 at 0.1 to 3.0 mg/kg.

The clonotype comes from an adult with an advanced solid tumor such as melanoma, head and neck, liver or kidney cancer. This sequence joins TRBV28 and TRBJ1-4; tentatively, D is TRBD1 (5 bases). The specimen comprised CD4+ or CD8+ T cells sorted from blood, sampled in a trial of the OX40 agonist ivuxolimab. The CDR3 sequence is CASSTGDNNEKLFF. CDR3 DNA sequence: TGTGCCAGCAGCACAGGCGACAATAATGAAAAACTGTTTTTT.